This T cell receptor (beta chain) comes out of a study of blood T cell repertoires in COVID-19. At the level of the study: Samples representing acute and convalescent COVID-19 were sourced from the United States, Italy and Spain. PBMCs, B-cell-depleted T cells, or T cells were the source of the cDNA or gDNA that made up the material.

The length of the CDR3 is 16 residues. V trimming: 4 bases; J trimming: 3 bases; junction bases outside the gene matches: 9. CDR1 SGHRS and CDR2 YFSETQ come from the germline V gene. In the original workflow: Estimation of nucleated cell counts was performed using reference gene primer amplification. Using immunoSEQ multiplex PCR, the repertoire was profiled, and TCRdb retains in-frame clones only, with some absent. Clone size and V and J calls were adopted from that table, with D and trimming inferred from the DNA. The repertoire includes more than 90,000 clones, about 91% of them detected once, and approximately 15% sits in the top ten.

The TCR sequence derives from a man between 45 and 60 years old with acute or convalescent COVID-19. The chain combines TRBV5-1 with TRBJ1-3; 8 bases match TRBD1. The specimen sequenced was peripheral blood. The chain's CDR3 is CASSGQGSSGGNTIYF. The CDR3 region has the DNA TGCGCCAGCAGCGGACAGGGTTCATCAGGTGGAAACACCATATATTTT.